The clone carrying this T cell receptor beta chain was recorded a few times. What it binds is unknown. Patients who underwent sequencing had shown CD8+CD57+ cell expansion by flow cytometry. Every one of the patients had aplastic anemia (severe, acquired). At the time of blood sampling, patients had not yet received any therapy. This sample is part of a study of CD8+CD57+ T cells in acquired aplastic anemia. Study-wide results and caveats: Patients and controls were not found to differ significantly in CD8+ Simpson's diversity. Comparison of patients with controls identified around 28 shared CD8+ CDR3 sequences.

V was pared by 1 base and J by 6 bases, with 12 bases between. CDR3 length equals 15 residues. The germline V gene encodes CDR1 SGHVS and CDR2 FQNEAQ. CDR3 and TCR beta VDJ profiling relied on genomic DNA as the template. TCRdb analysed the reads with MiXCR anew, one entry per CDR3 protein. Of some 150,000 distinct CDR3 sequences in the sample, 71% are singletons; the top ten hold around 45%. Sample: sorted CD4+, CD8+, or CD8+CD57+ T cells (not recorded which) from PBMCs. This receptor was identified in a human donor with aplastic anemia. The V gene is TRBV7-8, the J gene TRBJ1-4; perhaps TRBD1 as D (5 bases). CDR3 DNA: TGTGCCAGCAGCTTAGAGGGGAGGGTGGATGAAAAACTGTTTTTT. This gives the protein CASSLEGRVDEKLFF.